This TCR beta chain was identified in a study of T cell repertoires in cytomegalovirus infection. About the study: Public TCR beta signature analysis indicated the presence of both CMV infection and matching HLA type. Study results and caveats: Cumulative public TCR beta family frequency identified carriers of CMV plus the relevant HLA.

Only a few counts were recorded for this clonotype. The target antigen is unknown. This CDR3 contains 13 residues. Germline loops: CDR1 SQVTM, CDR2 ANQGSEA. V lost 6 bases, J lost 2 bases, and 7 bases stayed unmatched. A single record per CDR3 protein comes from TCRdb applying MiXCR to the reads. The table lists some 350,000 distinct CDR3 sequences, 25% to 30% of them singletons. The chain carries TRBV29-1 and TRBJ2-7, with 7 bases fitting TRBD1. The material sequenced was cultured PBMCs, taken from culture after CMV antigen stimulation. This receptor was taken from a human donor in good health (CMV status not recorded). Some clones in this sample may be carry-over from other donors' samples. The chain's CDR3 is CSVEKGAAYEQYF. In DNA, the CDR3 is TGCAGCGTAGAGAAGGGGGCCGCCTACGAGCAGTACTTC.